The next 17 T cell receptor beta chains were all read from a single sample in a study of OX40 agonist ivuxolimab in advanced cancers. Sequencing used immunoSEQ multiplex PCR; TCRdb keeps in-frame clones, though not all of them. The data show about 33,000 clones, about 88% seen once. Specimen: CD4+ or CD8+ T cells sorted from blood, collected in a trial of the OX40 agonist ivuxolimab. Receptors were obtained from an adult with an advanced solid tumor such as melanoma, head and neck, liver or kidney cancer.

This chain connects TRBV29-1 to TRBJ2-1, with D perhaps being TRBD1 or TRBD2 (6 bases each). The ends were cut back, 1 base at V and 7 bases at J, with 17 bases in the middle. CDR3 size: 15 residues. CDR1 is SQVTM, CDR2 ANQGSEA, per germline. CDR3 in amino acids: CSVEAGGGLKNEQFF. The DNA for the CDR3 is TGCAGCGTTGAAGCGGGTGGGGGGCTTAAAAATGAGCAGTTCTTC.

This chain joins TRBV5-3 and TRBJ2-2, with 13 positions matching TRBD2. TRBV5-3 has ORF status, its function being uncertain. V shed 3 bases, J shed 6 bases, and the junction held 8 bases outside the gene matches. The CDR3 loop spans 17 amino acids. The CDR3 nucleotides read TGTGCCAGAAGCTCGGGACTAGCGGGACCAGGTCCCGGGGAGCTGTTTTTT. The encoded protein is CARSSGLAGPGPGELFF.

The CDR3 protein is CASRDSVGNTGELFF. For the CDR3, the DNA is TGTGCCAGCAGGGACTCTGTGGGTAACACCGGGGAGCTGTTTTTT. J is TRBJ2-2 and V is TRBV6-1, with D perhaps TRBD2 (5 bases). Per the germline V gene, CDR1 is MNHNS and CDR2 is SASEGT. This CDR3 is 15 amino acids long. Trimming pared 6 bases from V and 2 bases from J, leaving 13 bases between.

V and J are TRBV7-6 and TRBJ2-1, with D perhaps TRBD1 (5 bases). Trimming took 3 bases from V and 7 from J, leaving 19 bases between them. CDR1 SGHVS and CDR2 FNYEAQ come from the germline V gene. The CDR3 is 16 amino acids. CDR3 residues: CASSFLRAGIENEQFF. In nucleotides, the CDR3 is TGTGCCAGCAGCTTCCTTAGGGCAGGGATTGAAAATGAGCAGTTCTTC.

This chain joins TRBV18 and TRBJ1-1; D possibly corresponds to TRBD1 (5 bases). V was pared by 5 bases and J by 1 base, with 14 bases between. The CDR3 covers 15 residues. Germline V lookup: CDR1 KGHSH, CDR2 LQKENI. CDR3 nucleotides: TGTGCCAGCTCAGTAAGGGGTGAGGGGAACACTGAAGCTTTCTTT. This sequence encodes CASSVRGEGNTEAFF.

The chain is built from TRBV5-1 and TRBJ2-3; D is unresolved. The CDR3 extends over 12 amino acids. Germline values: CDR1 SGHRS, CDR2 YFSETQ. With 4 bases removed from V and 4 bases from J, the gap between germline ends came to 7 bases. CDR3 region: CASSKSADTQYF. The CDR3 coding sequence is TGCGCCAGCAGCAAGAGTGCAGATACGCAGTATTTT.

V is TRBV7-9 and J is TRBJ2-1; TRBD2 matches at 8 bases. V trimming: 2 bases; J trimming: 7 bases; junction bases outside the gene matches: 4. The CDR3 totals 14 residues. Germline-derived CDR1 and CDR2 are SEHNR and FQNEAQ (reference sequence). The CDR3 sequence: CASSLSGSVNEQFF. CDR3 in DNA: TGTGCCAGCAGCTTAAGCGGGAGTGTAAATGAGCAGTTCTTC.

This rearrangement joins TRBV19 to TRBJ2-3; TRBD2 aligns across 11 bases. The V gene end was trimmed by 8 bases and the J gene end by 1 base; junction bases not matched to a gene: 2. The CDR3 contains 14 residues. The V gene's germline CDR1 is LNHDA and CDR2 SQIVND (reference sequence). The CDR3 DNA sequence: TGTGCCAGTGGGACTAGCGGACGCACAGATACGCAGTATTTT. Encoded protein: CASGTSGRTDTQYF.

The rearrangement joins TRBV4-1 to TRBJ2-5; 14 bases align to TRBD2. The CDR3 has 17 residues. The V segment lost 4 bases and the J segment 2 bases; nucleotides outside the gene matches: 6. Germline lookup yields CDR1 MGHRA and CDR2 YSYEKL. The CDR3 DNA is TGCGCCAGCAGCCCCCGCGGACTAGCGGGGGGTCAAGAGACCCAGTACTTC. It translates to CASSPRGLAGGQETQYF.

The V call is TRBV7-9, the J call TRBJ2-3, with TRBD2 matching 8 bases. The CDR3 has 17 residues. The germline V gene encodes CDR1 SEHNR and CDR2 FQNEAQ (reference sequence). V was pared by 5 bases and J by 1 base, with 11 bases of the junction left unmatched. CDR3 sequence (DNA): TGTGCCAGCAGCCAACGGACTAGCCCCGCGGGCACAGATACGCAGTATTTT. Residues: CASSQRTSPAGTDTQYF.

CDR3 in DNA: TGTGCCACCAGCAGAGATAGGGCAGGGGGAAGCTACGAGCAGTACTTC. Protein product: CATSRDRAGGSYEQYF. V and J are TRBV15 and TRBJ2-7; 7 bases map to TRBD1. Germline CDR1 and CDR2: LNHNV and YYDKDF (reference sequence). J lost 3 bases, V lost 0 bases, and 8 bases had no gene match. The CDR3 is 16 amino acids.

This clone was observed once. The rearrangement uses TRBV18 and TRBJ2-4, with D perhaps TRBD1 or TRBD2 (6 bases each). The germline CDR1 and CDR2 sequences are KGHSH and LQKENI. V was pared by 3 bases and J by 9 bases, with 15 bases between. The CDR3 is 14 residues long. In DNA, the CDR3 is TGTGCCAGCTCACCGGTGAACAGGGACTCCATTCAGTACTTC. Its protein product is CASSPVNRDSIQYF.

The V call is TRBV19, the J call TRBJ1-1; no firm D call. The germline V and J ends were trimmed by 6 bases and 1 base, with 9 bases remaining between them. The CDR3 contains 13 residues. CDR1 is LNHDA, CDR2 SQIVND, per germline (reference sequence). The CDR3 DNA reads as TGTGCCAGTAGCAAAACAGAGAACACTGAAGCTTTCTTT. It codes for CASSKTENTEAFF. Based on the CDR3 plus reference TRBV19 and TRBJ1-1, the full variable domain is DGGITQSPKYLFRKEGQNVTLSCEQNLNHDAMYWYRQDPGQGLRLIYYSQIVNDFQKGDIAEGYSVSREKKESFPLTVTSAQKNPTAFYLCASSKTENTEAFFGQGTRLTVV.

This rearrangement joins TRBV28 to TRBJ1-6; possibly TRBD1 for D (6 bases). Germline CDR1 and CDR2: MDHEN and SYDVKM. The CDR3 is made up of 19 amino acids. Trimming left V 6 bases short and J 1 base short, with 22 bases between. CDR3 sequence reads: CASSTDRQGFGSYNSPLHF. CDR3 bases: TGTGCCAGCAGCACCGACAGGCAAGGTTTCGGTTCCTATAATTCACCCCTCCACTTT. The full variable domain, completed using reference TRBV28 and TRBJ1-6, is DVKVTQSSRYLVKRTGEKVFLECVQDMDHENMFWYRQDPGLGLRLIYFSYDVKMKEKGDIPEGYSVSREKKERFSLILESASTNQTSMYLCASSTDRQGFGSYNSPLHFGNGTRLTVT.

The chain carries TRBV5-6 and TRBJ2-1; 9 bases align to TRBD2. This CDR3 is built from 16 residues. The germline CDR1 and CDR2 sequences are SGHDT and YYEEEE. Unmatched junction bases numbered 5, after V lost 0 bases and J lost 4 bases. Here the CDR3 DNA reads TGTGCCAGCAGCTTGGACGGCGGGAGGGTTTACAATGAGCAGTTCTTC. Its translation is CASSLDGGRVYNEQFF.

J is TRBJ1-5 and V is TRBV6-5; D is perhaps TRBD1 (6 bases). Germline CDR1 is MNHEY and CDR2 is SVGAGI. The CDR3 is 15 residues long. V was pared by 6 bases and J by 0 bases, with 12 bases between. CDR3 residues: CASRTDRHSNQPQHF. The CDR3 DNA sequence: TGTGCCAGCAGAACGGACAGACATAGCAATCAGCCCCAGCATTTT.

The rearrangement links TRBV5-8 to TRBJ1-2; D gene unclear. V lost 4 bases and J 8 bases, leaving 15 bases between the germline ends. The CDR3 sequence is 13 residues long. Germline V gene sequence: CDR1 SGHTS, CDR2 YDEGEE. CDR3 sequence reads: CASSPKTWWGYTF. The CDR3 DNA is TGTGCCAGCAGCCCGAAAACTTGGTGGGGCTACACCTTC.